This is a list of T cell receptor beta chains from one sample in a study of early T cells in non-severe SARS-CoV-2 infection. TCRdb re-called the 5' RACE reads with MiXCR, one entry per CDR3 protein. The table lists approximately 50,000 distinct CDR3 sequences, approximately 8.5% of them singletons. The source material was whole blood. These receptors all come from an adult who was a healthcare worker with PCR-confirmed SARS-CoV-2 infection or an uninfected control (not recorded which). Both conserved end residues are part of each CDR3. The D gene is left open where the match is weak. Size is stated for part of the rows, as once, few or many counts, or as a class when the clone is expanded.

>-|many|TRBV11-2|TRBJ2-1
TGTGCCAGCAGCCCCAGGGAGCGGAGGGGGGGTGAGCAGTTCTTC
CASSPRERRGGEQFF
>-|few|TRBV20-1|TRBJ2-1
TGCAGTGCTAGAGGGCAGGAGGAGGGTCGGTTCTTC
CSARGQEEGRFF
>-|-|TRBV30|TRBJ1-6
TGTGCCTGGAGTGCACGGGACCTAGGCACTTCACCCCTCCACTTT
CAWSARDLGTSPLHF
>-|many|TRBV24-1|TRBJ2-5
TGTGCCACCAGTGATTCTCGAGGTTACCAAGAGACCCAGTACTTC
CATSDSRGYQETQYF
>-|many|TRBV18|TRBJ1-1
TGTGCCAGCTCACCACTTGCAGGGGACACTGAAGCTTTCTTT
CASSPLAGDTEAFF
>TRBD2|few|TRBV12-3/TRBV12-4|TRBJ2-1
TGTGCCAGCAGTTTAAGGGCGGGAGGGTCCTACAATGAGCAGTTCTTC
CASSLRAGGSYNEQFF
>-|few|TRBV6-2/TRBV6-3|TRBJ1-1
TGTGCCAGCAGTTACTCGTCGGGTATCGGGCTTACGGACACTGAAGCTTTCTTT
CASSYSSGIGLTDTEAFF
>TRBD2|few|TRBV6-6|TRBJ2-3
TGTGCCAGCAGTTACTCGAGATTAGCGGGAGGGGGAGATACGCAGTATTTT
CASSYSRLAGGGDTQYF
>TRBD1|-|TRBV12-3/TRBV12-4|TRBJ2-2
TGTGCCAGCAGTTCCACGGACAGGGGCCGGGAGCTGTTTTTT
CASSSTDRGRELFF
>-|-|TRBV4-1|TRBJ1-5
TGCGCCGGCAGCCAAGATGGACGGTATAATCAGCCCCAGCATTTT
CAGSQDGRYNQPQHF
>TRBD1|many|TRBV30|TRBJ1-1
TGTGCCTGGAGTCGGGACAGCAACACTGAAGCTTTCTTT
CAWSRDSNTEAFF
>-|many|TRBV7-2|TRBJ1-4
TGTGCCAGCAGCTTAATGGCTAGGGAGCGAGAAAAACTGTTTTTT
CASSLMAREREKLFF
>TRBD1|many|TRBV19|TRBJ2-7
TGTGCCAGTAGCAGGACCGGGACAGGGAATTACGAGCAGTACTTC
CASSRTGTGNYEQYF
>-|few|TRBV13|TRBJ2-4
TGTGCCAGCAGCTTATTAGCAGATTTCCTAGCCAAAAACATTCAGTACTTC
CASSLLADFLAKNIQYF
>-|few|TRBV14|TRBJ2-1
TGTGCCAGCAACCTCCGCCGCTACAATGAGCAGTTCTTC
CASNLRRYNEQFF
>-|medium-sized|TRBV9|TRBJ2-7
TGTGCCAGCAGCGTAGGGGATGGGCAGGGGGGCTCCTACGAGCAGTACTTC
CASSVGDGQGGSYEQYF
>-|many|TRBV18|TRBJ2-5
TGTGCCAGCTCCCGGCCAATACAAGAGACCCAGTACTTC
CASSRPIQETQYF
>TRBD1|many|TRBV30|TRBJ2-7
TGTGCCTGCGGGACAGCCTACGAGCAGTACTTC
CACGTAYEQYF
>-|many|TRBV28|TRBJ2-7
TGTGCCAGCAGTTCCACGACAGCTTCCTACGAGCAGTACTTC
CASSSTTASYEQYF
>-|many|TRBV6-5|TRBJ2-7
TGTGCCAGCAGCCTGAATTGGGGGGCTTCCTACGAGCAGTACTTC
CASSLNWGASYEQYF
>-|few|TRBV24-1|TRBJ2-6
TGTGTCACCAGAGCAGGGTCTGGGGCCAACGTCCTGACTTTC
CVTRAGSGANVLTF
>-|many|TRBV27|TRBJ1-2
TGTGCCAGCAGTCCCCGCAGTGGGCCAGGGGCCCAAGTTGGTGGCTACACCTTC
CASSPRSGPGAQVGGYTF
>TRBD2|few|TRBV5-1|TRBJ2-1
TGCGCCAGCAGCTTGGGTCCTAGCGGGAGTGTCAATGAGCAGTTCTTC
CASSLGPSGSVNEQFF
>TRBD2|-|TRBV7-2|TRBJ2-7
TGTGCCAGCAGCTTAGCGCCACTAGCGGCTACCTACGAGCAGTACTTC
CASSLAPLAATYEQYF
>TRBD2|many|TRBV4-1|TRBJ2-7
TGCGCCAGCAGCCAGGGGACTAGCGGGAAATACGAGCAGTACTTC
CASSQGTSGKYEQYF
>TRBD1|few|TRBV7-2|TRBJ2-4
TGTGCCAGCAGCCCTGCCGGGACAGGGATACATTTAGCCAAAAACATTCAGTACTTC
CASSPAGTGIHLAKNIQYF
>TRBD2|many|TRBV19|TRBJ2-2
TGTGCCAGTTGCCTGGGACTAGCGGGAGGCACCGGGGAGCTGTTTTTT
CASCLGLAGGTGELFF
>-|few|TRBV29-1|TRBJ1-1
TGCAGCCCCCTCCGGGGTCCTGAAGCTTTCTTT
CSPLRGPEAFF
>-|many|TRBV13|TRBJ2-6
TGTGCCAGCAGCTTCGGGGACCCCACGGCATCTGGGGCCAACGTCCTGACTTTC
CASSFGDPTASGANVLTF
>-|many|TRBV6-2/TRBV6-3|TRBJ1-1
TGTGCCAGCAGTTATGGGGGGCTAGGAGAAGCTTTCTTT
CASSYGGLGEAFF
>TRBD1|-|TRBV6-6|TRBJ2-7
TGTGCCAGCAGCAAGGGACAGGGGTTTTCCTACGAGCAGTACTTC
CASSKGQGFSYEQYF
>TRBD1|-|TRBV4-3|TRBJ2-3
TGCGCCAGCAGCCAAGATAACAGGGGCAACACAGATACGCAGTATTTT
CASSQDNRGNTDTQYF
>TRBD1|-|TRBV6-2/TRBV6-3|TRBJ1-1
TGTGCCAGCAGTTACTCGACAGGGGGCGGGACTGAAGCTTTCTTT
CASSYSTGGGTEAFF
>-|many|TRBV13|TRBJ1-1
TGTGCCAGCAGCTTAGCAGCGAACACTGAAGCTTTCTTT
CASSLAANTEAFF
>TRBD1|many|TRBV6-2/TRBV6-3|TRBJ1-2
TGTGCCAGCAGTCGGACAGGGGACTATGGCTACACCTTC
CASSRTGDYGYTF
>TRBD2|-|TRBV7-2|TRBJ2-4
TGTGCCAGCAGCCCCTACCTAGCGGGAGCCAAAAACATTCAGTACTTC
CASSPYLAGAKNIQYF
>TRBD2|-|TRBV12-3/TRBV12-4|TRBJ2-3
TGTGCCAGCACCTCCGGGACTACTACAGATACGCAGTATTTT
CASTSGTTTDTQYF
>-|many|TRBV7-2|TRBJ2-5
TGTGCCAGCAAGGGGGACTACGCAGAGACCCAGTACTTC
CASKGDYAETQYF
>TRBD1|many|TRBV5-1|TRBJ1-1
TGCGCCAGCAGCTTGGCCCTTCCGGGACAGGGGGCCGGGAACACTGAAGCTTTCTTT
CASSLALPGQGAGNTEAFF
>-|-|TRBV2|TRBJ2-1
TGTGCCAGCAGTGAAGAGGGGACTCATGAGCAGTTCTTC
CASSEEGTHEQFF
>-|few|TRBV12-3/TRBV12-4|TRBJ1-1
TGTGCCAGCAGTTTAAACGGAATGAACACTGAAGCTTTCTTT
CASSLNGMNTEAFF
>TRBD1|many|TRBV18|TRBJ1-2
TGTGCCAGCTCACCGGACAGGCTCTATCCGAACTATGGCTACACCTTC
CASSPDRLYPNYGYTF